The 27 T cell receptor beta chains reported below all come from one sample, sequenced in a study of control samples from healthy donors and cancer patients. TCRdb's table, derived via immunoSEQ multiplex PCR, lists solely in-frame clones and lacks some. The sample shows fewer than 200,000 clones, around 89% of them seen only once. What was sequenced was blood. All receptors come from a woman aged 45-60 years in good health.

The chain uses TRBV11-2 and TRBJ2-5; 7 bases align to TRBD1. The trim removed 5 bases at V and 4 bases at J, leaving 10 bases unmatched. Germline V gene data show CDR1 as SGHAT and CDR2 as FQNNGV. CDR3 length equals 15 residues. In nucleotides, the CDR3 is TGTGCCAGCAGCCAGAGAGGGGGCAAGATAGAGACCCAGTACTTC. It translates to CASSQRGGKIETQYF.

Turning to this clone: At the DNA level, this CDR3 is encoded by other sequences in the same sample as well. This chain connects TRBV7-2 to TRBJ1-5, with TRBD1 matching over 8 bases. The CDR3 has 13 amino acids. CDR1 and CDR2 from the germline V gene are SGHTA and FQGNSA. J lost 7 bases, V lost 5 bases, and 4 bases had no gene match. DNA of the CDR3: TGTGCCAGCAGCCAGGGGGCCGACCAGCCCCAGCATTTT. As protein: CASSQGADQPQHF. Filled out from reference TRBV7-2 and TRBJ1-5, the complete variable domain reads GAGVSQSPSNKVTEKGKDVELRCDPISGHTALYWYRQSLGQGLEFLIYFQGNSAPDKSGLPSDRFSAERTGGSVSTLTIQRTQQEDSAVYLCASSQGADQPQHFGDGTRLSIL.

This chain connects TRBV19 to TRBJ2-1; no clear D. The germline gives CDR1 LNHDA, CDR2 SQIVND (reference sequence). This CDR3 spans 13 amino acids. V lost 3 bases to trimming and J lost 1 base, with 4 bases between them. The CDR3 DNA reads TGTGCCAGTAGTATCTCATCCTACAATGAGCAGTTCTTC. Translating gives CASSISSYNEQFF.

The gene calls are TRBV6-1 and TRBJ1-5, with D possibly TRBD1 on 6 matching bases. The CDR3 extends over 20 amino acids. The germline V and J ends were trimmed by 2 bases and 1 base, with 24 bases remaining between them. Looked up from germline, CDR1 is MNHNS and CDR2 is SASEGT. The CDR3 protein is CASSEMGFGGALMSNQPQHF. In DNA form, the CDR3 reads TGTGCCAGCAGTGAAATGGGGTTCGGGGGGGCCCTGATGAGCAATCAGCCCCAGCATTTT.

The chain has TRBV30 and TRBJ2-7; TRBD2 agrees at 12 bases. Trimming removed 4 bases from V and 2 bases from J; junction bases left unmatched: 3. Germline CDR1 reads GTSNPN; CDR2 reads SVGIG (reference sequence). There are 14 residues in the CDR3. This chain's CDR3 is CAWTSGGAPYEQYF. In DNA form, the CDR3 reads TGTGCCTGGACTAGCGGGGGGGCTCCCTACGAGCAGTACTTC.

This clone turned up a few times. The chain recombines TRBV7-9 with TRBJ1-6; D not certain. CDR3 length: 13 amino acids. The V end was cut by 7 bases, the J end by 4 bases, with 8 bases between. Germline V CDR1 and CDR2: SEHNR, FQNEAQ (reference sequence). The CDR3 sequence is CASMVGYNSPLHF. CDR3 nucleotides: TGTGCCAGCATGGTGGGGTATAATTCACCCCTCCACTTT.

This chain links TRBV7-3 with TRBJ1-6; 9 nucleotides agree with TRBD1. CDR1 is SGHTA and CDR2 is FQGTGA in the germline V gene. V dropped 2 bases and J dropped 10; count of bases not matched to a gene: 3. This CDR3 has 14 amino acids. CDR3 DNA sequence: TGTGCCAGCAGCTTACGGACAGGGGAATCACCCCTCCACTTT. Residues: CASSLRTGESPLHF.

Comment on this clone: At one end the junction does not follow the germline gene, possibly because of a read error. The rearrangement joins TRBV6-1 to TRBJ2-2, with D hard to call. Looked up from germline, CDR1 is MNHNS and CDR2 is SASEGT. This CDR3 is built from 14 residues. The chain's CDR3 is CASREVPNTGELFF. CDR3 sequence (DNA): TGTGCCAGCAGAGAAGTCCCGAACACCGGGGAGCTGTTTTTT.

This chain connects TRBV18 to TRBJ2-2, with no clear D. V gave up 2 bases and J gave up 0 bases, with 10 bases separating them. The CDR3 has 16 amino acids. From germline, CDR1 is KGHSH and CDR2 LQKENI. The CDR3 protein is CASSPYTPTNTGELFF. CDR3 in DNA: TGTGCCAGCTCACCATACACACCTACGAACACCGGGGAGCTGTTTTTT.

The chain couples TRBV10-3 to TRBJ1-1; 7 bases agree with TRBD1. CDR1 is ENHRY and CDR2 is SYGVKD in the germline V gene. This CDR3 comprises 19 residues. Unmatched junction bases numbered 18, after V lost 3 bases and J lost 2 bases. The CDR3 nucleotides are TGTGCCATCAGTGAAGGGCTTCCCGGGACAGTGGGGGTTAACACTGAAGCTTTCTTT. It yields the protein CAISEGLPGTVGVNTEAFF.

The genes are TRBV2 and TRBJ1-3; D might be TRBD1 (5 bases). The CDR3 consists of 14 residues. The germline V and J ends were trimmed by 4 bases and 2 bases, with 9 bases remaining between them. From germline, CDR1 is SNHLY and CDR2 FYNNEI. CDR3 region: CASSVATAGNTIYF. The CDR3, as DNA: TGTGCCAGCAGTGTCGCGACAGCTGGAAACACCATATATTTT.

The V call is TRBV27, the J call TRBJ1-1; D might be TRBD1 (5 bases). There are 15 residues in the CDR3. Between the trimmed V and J ends, which lost 0 bases and 5 bases, there was a span of 13 bases. The V gene's germline CDR1 is MNHEY and CDR2 SMNVEV (reference sequence). In DNA, the CDR3 is TGTGCCAGCAGTTTATCGATGGGACCTGGAACTGAAGCTTTCTTT. It encodes CASSLSMGPGTEAFF.

The rearrangement links TRBV24-1 to TRBJ1-2, with 7 positions matching TRBD1. This CDR3 comprises 13 residues. Trimming at V came to 8 bases and at J to 4 bases, leaving 6 bases not matched to a gene. Germline lookup yields CDR1 KGHDR and CDR2 SFDVKD. The CDR3 bases are TGTGCCACCAAGGACAGGAACTCCTATGGCTACACCTTC. Protein: CATKDRNSYGYTF.

The chain has TRBV20-1 and TRBJ2-3; perhaps TRBD2 as D (5 bases). The CDR3 loop spans 16 amino acids. Germline assignment: CDR1 DFQATT and CDR2 SNEGSKA (reference sequence). The V end lost 3 bases, the J end lost 6 bases, and 22 bases lay between the germline ends. Here the CDR3 reads CSASDPPPRGVDTQYF. The CDR3 nucleotides are TGCAGTGCTAGTGATCCACCCCCCCGGGGTGTCGATACGCAGTATTTT.

This clone was detected only a few times. The chain has TRBV7-2 and TRBJ1-5; D is unresolved. The germline V gene has CDR1 SGHTA and CDR2 FQGNSA. CDR3 length: 13 residues. Trimming removed 2 bases at V and 6 bases at J, with 8 bases between. The DNA for the CDR3 is TGTGCCAGCAGCTTAAGGGTGGCTCAGCCCCAGCATTTT. Protein: CASSLRVAQPQHF.

The chain employs TRBV27 and TRBJ2-2, with 15 positions matching TRBD2. There are 17 residues in the CDR3. After removal of 6 bases from V and 5 bases from J, the junction contained 7 bases not matched to a gene. Germline V lookup: CDR1 MNHEY, CDR2 SMNVEV (reference sequence). The CDR3 here is CASRRGLAGGRTGELFF. CDR3 DNA sequence: TGTGCCAGCAGACGAGGACTAGCGGGGGGGCGGACCGGGGAGCTGTTTTTT.

This clone was seen only a few times. This chain joins TRBV6-1 and TRBJ1-3; possibly TRBD1 for D (6 bases). Germline lookup yields CDR1 MNHNS and CDR2 SASEGT. Trimming pared 4 bases from V and 4 bases from J, leaving 23 bases between. CDR3 length: 18 residues. CDR3 sequence: CASSGRTDGSKSGNTIYF. The CDR3, as DNA: TGTGCCAGCAGTGGGCGGACAGATGGTAGCAAATCCGGAAACACCATATATTTT.

This sequence joins TRBV6-6 and TRBJ2-5, with D unclear. There are 16 residues in the CDR3. The V gene lost 8 bases and the J gene lost 9 bases, with 28 bases spanning the gap. Germline loops: CDR1 MNHNY, CDR2 SVGAGI (reference sequence). The CDR3, as DNA: TGTGCCAGCTCTCCCTCCCGTGGAGAGACCAAGAAGGCCCAGTACTTC. It codes for CASSPSRGETKKAQYF.

This rearrangement joins TRBV5-1 to TRBJ2-3; D might be TRBD1 or TRBD2, each matching 7 bases. The CDR3 totals 15 residues. Germline V gene sequence: CDR1 SGHRS, CDR2 YFSETQ. The V and J ends lost 6 bases and 4 bases respectively, with 18 bases between them. CDR3: CASTLRQGGSDTQYF. CDR3 DNA sequence: TGCGCCAGCACCCTCCGACAGGGAGGGTCAGATACGCAGTATTTT.

This CDR3 is CASSQEASNTGELFF. The CDR3 coding sequence is TGTGCCAGCAGCCAAGAGGCCAGCAACACCGGGGAGCTGTTTTTT. The rearrangement joins TRBV3-1 (or the pseudogene TRBV3-2) to TRBJ2-2; no definite D call. With 0 bases removed from V and 2 bases from J, the gap between germline ends came to 7 bases. Germline assignment: CDR1 LGHDT and CDR2 YNNKEL (reference sequence). The length of the CDR3 is 15 residues.

The chain has TRBV10-3 and TRBJ2-2; TRBD2 matches 8 bases. V was pared by 2 bases and J by 7 bases, with 9 bases of the junction left unmatched. Per the germline V gene, CDR1 is ENHRY and CDR2 is SYGVKD. The CDR3 runs 16 residues. This chain's CDR3 is CAISEKSGGSGGELFF. The CDR3 bases are TGTGCCATCAGTGAGAAATCGGGAGGGTCTGGCGGGGAGCTGTTTTTT.

The chain is built from TRBV3-1 (or the pseudogene TRBV3-2) and TRBJ2-3, with 8 bases matching TRBD2. V was clipped by 1 base and J by 0 bases; unmatched bases: 15. The CDR3 has 20 residues. From germline, CDR1 is LGHDT and CDR2 YNNKEL (reference sequence). The CDR3 DNA reads as TGTGCCAGCAGCCAAGGGTGGGCGGCGGGGGGTAGGCCTAGCACAGATACGCAGTATTTT. The encoded protein is CASSQGWAAGGRPSTDTQYF.

In its sample, this clone was seen once. In DNA form, the CDR3 reads TGCACCAGCAGCCGGAGCGCTAGCGGTGGTACGCAGTATTTT. Encoded protein: CTSSRSASGGTQYF. The V and J genes are TRBV1 and TRBJ2-3; TRBD2, as called in the table, went unchecked against the DNA. TRBV1 is tagged as a pseudogene. The CDR3 runs 14 residues.

The genes are TRBV7-8 and TRBJ2-1; 14 positions agree with TRBD2. V shed 4 bases, J shed 4 bases, and the junction held 3 bases outside the gene matches. The germline CDR1 and CDR2 sequences are SGHVS and FQNEAQ. The CDR3 covers 16 residues. As DNA, the CDR3 is TGTGCCAGCAGCTCGGGACTAGCGGGAGCTTACAATGAGCAGTTCTTC. Translation: CASSSGLAGAYNEQFF.

This rearrangement joins TRBV5-1 to TRBJ2-1; D not resolved. Germline V gene sequence: CDR1 SGHRS, CDR2 YFSETQ. V lost 4 bases and J 4 bases, leaving 6 bases between the germline ends. This CDR3 region has 12 residues. The CDR3 loop reads CASSPLYNEQFF. CDR3 nucleotide sequence: TGCGCCAGCAGCCCCTTATACAATGAGCAGTTCTTC.

The chain uses TRBV3-1 (or the pseudogene TRBV3-2) and TRBJ2-1, with 12 bases that match TRBD2. This CDR3 has 16 residues. V dropped 4 bases and J dropped 4; count of bases not matched to a gene: 5. Germline V CDR1 and CDR2: LGHDT, YNNKEL (reference sequence). The CDR3 nucleotides read TGTGCCAGCAGCCCCAGGACTAGCGGGATTTACAATGAGCAGTTCTTC. This translates into CASSPRTSGIYNEQFF.

The rearrangement joins TRBV5-1 to TRBJ2-5, with 8 bases identical to TRBD1. Germline CDR1 SGHRS, CDR2 YFSETQ. The ends lost 4 bases at V and 3 bases at J; junction bases unmatched: 14. This CDR3 contains 17 residues. The CDR3 sequence is CASSPRLTGGIEETQYF. In DNA, the CDR3 is TGCGCCAGCAGCCCCAGGCTTACAGGGGGGATCGAAGAGACCCAGTACTTC. The whole variable domain, remainder taken from reference TRBV5-1 and TRBJ2-5, is KAGVTQTPRYLIKTRGQQVTLSCSPISGHRSVSWYQQTPGQGLQFLFEYFSETQRNKGNFPGRFSGRQFSNSRSEMNVSTLELGDSALYLCASSPRLTGGIEETQYFGPGTRLLVL.